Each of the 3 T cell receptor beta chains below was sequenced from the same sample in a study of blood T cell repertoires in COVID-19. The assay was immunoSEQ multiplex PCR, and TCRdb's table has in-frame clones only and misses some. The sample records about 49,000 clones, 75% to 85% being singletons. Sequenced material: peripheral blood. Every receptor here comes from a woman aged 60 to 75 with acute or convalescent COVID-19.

The CDR3 coding sequence is TGTGCCAGCAGCACAACGCCGCGGGACACTGAAGCTTTCTTT. Translation gives CASSTTPRDTEAFF. V gene TRBV7-9 combines with J gene TRBJ1-1; D remains unclear. Germline CDR1 and CDR2: SEHNR and FQNEAQ (reference sequence). The CDR3 is 14 amino acids. V lost 5 bases and J lost 3, with 13 bases in between.

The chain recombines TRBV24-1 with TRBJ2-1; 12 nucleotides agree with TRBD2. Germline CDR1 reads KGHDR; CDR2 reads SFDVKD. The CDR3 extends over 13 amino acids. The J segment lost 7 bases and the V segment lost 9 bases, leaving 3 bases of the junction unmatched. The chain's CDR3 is CATGGLAGNEQFF. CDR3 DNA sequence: TGTGCCACCGGGGGACTAGCGGGTAATGAGCAGTTCTTC.

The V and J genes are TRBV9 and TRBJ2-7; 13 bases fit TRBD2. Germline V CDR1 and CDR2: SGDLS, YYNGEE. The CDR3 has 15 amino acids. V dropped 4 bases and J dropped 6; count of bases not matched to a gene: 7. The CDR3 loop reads CASSPTGTSGIEQYF. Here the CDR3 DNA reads TGTGCCAGCAGCCCCACCGGGACTAGCGGGATCGAGCAGTACTTC.